The 10 T cell receptor beta chains below come from one sample, sequenced in a study of CD8+CD57+ T cells in acquired aplastic anemia. Genomic DNA was employed as the template in profiling TCR beta VDJ and CDR3. Each CDR3 protein gets one entry after TCRdb re-called the reads with MiXCR. The table shows some 410,000 distinct CDR3 sequences, with about 70% occurring only once. Sequenced: sorted CD4+, CD8+, or CD8+CD57+ T cells (not recorded which) from PBMCs. The receptors originated from a human donor in good health, serving as a control.

This clonotype was seen once. The CDR3 reads CSARASGGQETQYF. In DNA form, the CDR3 reads TGCAGTGCTAGGGCTAGCGGGGGACAAGAGACCCAGTACTTC. The chain is built from TRBV20-1 and TRBJ2-5; 10 bases agree with TRBD2. The J segment lost 2 bases and the V segment lost 3 bases, leaving 3 bases of the junction unmatched. CDR1 is DFQATT and CDR2 is SNEGSKA in the germline V gene (reference sequence). This CDR3 is 14 amino acids long.

Remarks on this clonotype: In this CDR3 the conserved last residue, phenylalanine or tryptophan, is missing, so a read error is likely. It is unclear where the CDR3 begins or ends on the DNA, so no DNA is shown, and the CDR3 is as TCRdb lists it. The chain uses TRBV7-2 and TRBJ1-5; the DNA was not used to check the table's D call, TRBD1. The CDR3 has 13 amino acids, counting both end residues. Germline V lookup: CDR1 SGHTA, CDR2 FQGNSA. CDR3 residues: CASSLTGQSYRYT.

The chain joins TRBV20-1 to TRBJ1-1, with D hard to call. Germline V gene data show CDR1 as DFQATT and CDR2 as SNEGSKA (reference sequence). Trimming removed 6 bases from V and 4 bases from J, with 18 bases in between. The CDR3 totals 14 residues. CDR3 amino acids: CSATKQPVCTEAFF. The CDR3 DNA reads TGCAGTGCCACGAAGCAACCGGTGTGCACTGAAGCTTTCTTT.

The chain couples TRBV7-9 to TRBJ2-3, with a weak D call TRBD2 (5 bases). There are 17 residues in the CDR3. Trimming removed 5 bases at V and 11 bases at J, with 29 bases between. Germline V gene data show CDR1 as SEHNR and CDR2 as FQNEAQ (reference sequence). DNA for the CDR3: TGTGCCAGCAGCCAACAAGCGATAGGACTGTATCACAATGAGCAGTATTTT. It codes for CASSQQAIGLYHNEQYF.

This clonotype has ten or more counts. J is TRBJ2-1 and V is TRBV20-1; no clear D. Between the trimmed V and J ends, which lost 5 bases and 0 bases, there was a span of 14 bases. The CDR3 covers 15 residues. Germline CDR1 DFQATT, CDR2 SNEGSKA (reference sequence). This chain's CDR3 is CSASPLRSSYNEQFF. DNA for the CDR3: TGCAGTGCTTCTCCGCTTAGGAGCTCCTACAATGAGCAGTTCTTC.

The V gene is TRBV12-5, the J gene TRBJ2-1; the match to TRBD2 covers 8 bases. CDR3 length: 15 amino acids. Germline V gene sequence: CDR1 LGHNT, CDR2 FRNRAP. CDR3 region: CASSPGGGLGNEQFF. The CDR3 DNA is TGTGCCAGCAGCCCCGGGGGGGGGCTGGGAAATGAGCAGTTCTTC.

This clonotype was detected a few times. A much more abundant neighbour one base away suggests this may be a read error. The J gene is TRBJ2-3, the V gene TRBV7-7; D may match TRBD1 or TRBD2 (5 bases each). The CDR3 is made up of 15 amino acids. CDR1 and CDR2 from the germline V gene are SSHAT and FNYEAQ (reference sequence). CDR3 bases: TGTGCCGGCAGCTCCCAATTGGGGGTTACAGATACGCAGTATTTT. As protein: CAGSSQLGVTDTQYF. The full variable domain, rest sourced from reference TRBV7-7 and TRBJ2-3, is GAGVSQSPRYKVTKRGQDVTLRCDPISSHATLYWYQQALGQGPEFLTYFNYEAQPDKSGLPSDRFSAERPEGSISTLTIQRTEQRDSAMYRCAGSSQLGVTDTQYFGPGTRLTVL.

This clonotype was found a few times. The V and J genes are TRBV24-1 and TRBJ2-3; 7 nucleotides match TRBD1. Germline V CDR1 and CDR2: KGHDR, SFDVKD. Losses at the gene ends were 9 bases for V and 4 bases for J; bases not matched to a gene: 12. CDR3 length: 15 residues. The CDR3 reads CATSEGASPADTQYF. CDR3 DNA sequence: TGTGCCACCTCCGAGGGGGCTTCTCCCGCAGATACGCAGTATTTT.

This clonotype is a singleton in its sample. This chain uses TRBV5-1 with TRBJ1-1; D might be TRBD1 (5 bases). Germline values: CDR1 SGHRS, CDR2 YFSETQ. This CDR3 has 12 amino acids. Trimming removed 7 bases at V and 9 bases at J, with 16 bases between. CDR3 in amino acids: CASCLGGLKAFF. The CDR3 DNA sequence: TGCGCCAGCTGCCTCGGGGGTTTGAAAGCTTTCTTT.

The chain has TRBV12-3 or TRBV12-4 and TRBJ1-5; D possibly corresponds to TRBD1 (6 bases). The V and J ends lost 9 bases and 6 bases respectively, with 18 bases between them. This CDR3 is built from 14 residues. CDR3 sequence: CASSVEQGGQPQHF. DNA for the CDR3: TGTGCCAGTAGCGTGGAACAGGGTGGTCAGCCCCAGCATTTT.